This entry features one T cell receptor (beta chain) sequence. The data originate from a study of blood T cell repertoires in COVID-19. Across the whole study: Sources were T cells, B-cell-depleted T cells, or PBMCs; the material itself was cDNA or gDNA.

CDR1 and CDR2 from the germline V gene are MDHEN and SYDVKM. J was trimmed by 7 bases and V by 0 bases; bases with no gene match: 8. The CDR3 contains 16 residues. The authors' processing: The assay estimated nucleated cells by amplifying reference gene primers. Libraries were prepared by immunoSEQ multiplex PCR; TCRdb keeps only in-frame clonotypes and omits some of them. The V and J calls and the clone size are those of that table, but D and trimming were determined from the DNA. The sample records about 200,000 clones, roughly 90% being singletons. Participants had their cohort set by participant-reported clinical history. Each recovered donor of Cohort 3 presented with two negative PCRs, clearance, or symptom resolution.

The material sequenced was PBMCs or T cells enriched from blood (not recorded which). This TCR was recovered from a woman aged 18-29 years who had recovered from COVID-19. The V and J genes are TRBV28 and TRBJ2-1; 8 bases match TRBD2. As DNA, the CDR3 is TGTGCCAGCAGTTTATGGGGAGCGGGGGTCAGGAATGAGCAGTTCTTC. This translates into CASSLWGAGVRNEQFF.